This passage covers 23 T cell receptor beta chains from one sample sequenced in a study of T cells after yellow fever vaccination. TCRdb reprocessed the 5' RACE reads via MiXCR and lists one record per CDR3 protein. Of 15,000 or so distinct CDR3 sequences listed, about 7.1% are singletons. Sample: PBMCs, either bulk or a sorted T-cell subset (CD4+, CD8+, memory, or dextramer-sorted; not recorded which), taken on the day of the yellow fever booster vaccination. Receptor source: a man younger than 30 who received the YFV17D yellow fever vaccine.

This clonotype was found many times. This chain joins TRBV27 and TRBJ2-7; 8 bases are a match to TRBD1. CDR1 and CDR2 from the germline V gene are MNHEY and SMNVEV (reference sequence). Unmatched junction bases numbered 11, after V lost 6 bases and J lost 7 bases. This CDR3 spans 14 amino acids. The CDR3 reads CASRSGQAMGEQYV. Here the CDR3 DNA reads TGTGCCAGCAGATCGGGACAGGCGATGGGGGAGCAGTACGTC.

This clonotype occurred many times. The chain carries TRBV12-3 or TRBV12-4 and TRBJ2-1, with D possibly being TRBD1 or TRBD2 (6 bases each). The CDR3 runs to 16 residues. The V gene lost 5 bases and the J gene lost 2 bases, with 16 bases spanning the gap. The CDR3 loop reads CASSPGGGWAYNEQFF. The DNA for the CDR3 is TGTGCCAGCAGTCCAGGAGGGGGGTGGGCCTACAATGAGCAGTTCTTC.

This clonotype was recorded at least ten times. V gene TRBV6-2 or TRBV6-3 combines with J gene TRBJ1-2; the match to TRBD1 covers 8 bases. The CDR3 consists of 12 residues. The germline V gene has CDR1 MNHEY and CDR2 SVGEGT. Trimming at V came to 11 bases and at J to 5 bases, leaving 7 bases not matched to a gene. The CDR3 region has the DNA TGTGCCGTACTCCGGACAGGGTATGGCTACACCTTC. It codes for CAVLRTGYGYTF.

This clonotype qualifies as medium-sized. V gene TRBV7-3 combines with J gene TRBJ2-1; D unclear. Trimming left V 1 base short and J 9 bases short, with 7 bases between. CDR1 is SGHTA, CDR2 FQGTGA, per germline. The CDR3 runs 12 residues. The chain's CDR3 is CASSLMDGEQFF. In DNA form, the CDR3 reads TGTGCCAGCAGCTTAATGGATGGTGAGCAGTTCTTC.

This clonotype was counted ten times or more. V gene TRBV5-1 combines with J gene TRBJ2-1; 9 bases are shared with TRBD2. Germline CDR1 and CDR2: SGHRS and YFSETQ. The ends lost 4 bases at V and 4 bases at J; junction bases unmatched: 15. The CDR3 runs to 18 residues. In DNA, the CDR3 is TGCGCCAGCAGCCTGCTTACAAGGACCCTAGCGGGGTACAATGAGCAGTTCTTC. Translation: CASSLLTRTLAGYNEQFF. Full variable domain (rest looked up from reference TRBV5-1 and TRBJ2-1): KAGVTQTPRYLIKTRGQQVTLSCSPISGHRSVSWYQQTPGQGLQFLFEYFSETQRNKGNFPGRFSGRQFSNSRSEMNVSTLELGDSALYLCASSLLTRTLAGYNEQFFGPGTRLTVL.

This clonotype was seen a handful of times. The V and J genes are TRBV12-2 and TRBJ2-1. TRBV12-2 is shown as a pseudogene. The CDR3 sequence is 12 residues long. The CDR3 spells CASRLAGNEQFF. CDR3 nucleotide sequence: TGTGCAAGTCGCTTAGCCGGGAATGAGCAGTTCTTC.

This clonotype counts as medium-sized. The rearrangement joins TRBV12-3 or TRBV12-4 to TRBJ1-4; D is unresolved. Trimming stripped 7 bases from V and 0 bases from J, with 9 bases between. There are 14 residues in the CDR3. CDR3 in DNA: TGTGCCAGCAAAACGGCGACAACTAATGAAAAACTGTTTTTT. Amino acids: CASKTATTNEKLFF.

This clonotype was detected many times. The V and J genes are TRBV5-6 and TRBJ1-1; D possibly corresponds to TRBD1 (6 bases). The CDR3 is 13 residues long. Per germline, CDR1 SGHDT and CDR2 YYEEEE. V gave up 5 bases and J gave up 4 bases, with 12 bases separating them. The CDR3 reads CASRRGEGTEAFF. For the CDR3, the DNA is TGTGCCAGCAGGAGGGGGGAGGGCACTGAAGCTTTCTTT.

This clonotype was seen many times. The chain has TRBV5-6 and TRBJ1-4; D gene uncertain. V lost 3 bases and J lost 2, with 11 bases in between. This CDR3 is 15 amino acids long. Germline-derived CDR1 and CDR2 are SGHDT and YYEEEE. The CDR3 DNA follows: TGTGCCAGCAGCTGGGGTAGATTGACTAATGAAAAACTGTTTTTT. Amino acids: CASSWGRLTNEKLFF.

The V call is TRBV5-5, the J call TRBJ1-5; D gene uncertain. This CDR3 is 14 amino acids long. Germline lookup yields CDR1 SGHKS and CDR2 YYEKEE (reference sequence). V lost 0 bases and J 6 bases, leaving 10 bases between the germline ends. DNA for the CDR3: TGTGCCAGCAGCTTGGGGGCTGCGGGTCAGCCCCAGCATTTT. This encodes CASSLGAAGQPQHF.

The sample holds many counts of this clonotype. The chain has TRBV19 and TRBJ1-3; no reliable D call. Looked up from germline, CDR1 is LNHDA and CDR2 is SQIVND (reference sequence). V gave up 7 bases and J gave up 8 bases, with 9 bases separating them. The CDR3 length is 11 residues. The CDR3 DNA reads as TGTGCCAGTACCTCGTGGGACACCATATATTTT. Its protein product is CASTSWDTIYF.

This clonotype was observed at least ten times. The J gene is TRBJ1-5, the V gene TRBV19, with D hard to call. This CDR3 comprises 15 residues. Germline V gene data show CDR1 as LNHDA and CDR2 as SQIVND (reference sequence). V lost 10 bases and J lost 6, with 22 bases in between. Written as DNA, the CDR3 is TGTGCCACCAAATCGGAAGTCCAGAGGAGTCAGCCCCAGCATTTT. Its protein product is CATKSEVQRSQPQHF.

In its sample, this clonotype was seen many times. The chain combines TRBV4-1 with TRBJ2-5; tentatively, D is TRBD1 or TRBD2 (5 bases each). The CDR3 is 14 residues long. Per germline, CDR1 MGHRA and CDR2 YSYEKL. Between the trimmed V and J ends, which lost 1 base and 2 bases, there was a span of 8 bases. CDR3 region: CASSQGGGQETQYF. The DNA for the CDR3 is TGCGCCAGCAGCCAAGGTGGGGGACAAGAGACCCAGTACTTC.

The sample holds many counts of this clonotype. The rearrangement uses TRBV5-1 and TRBJ2-1; maybe TRBD2 (6 bases). Germline V gene lookup returns CDR1 SGHRS and CDR2 YFSETQ. This CDR3 has 16 amino acids. V lost 4 bases to trimming and J lost 4 bases, with 18 bases between them. The CDR3 sequence: CASSQIPGTAYNEQFF. The CDR3 nucleotides are TGCGCCAGCAGCCAGATCCCCGGGACTGCTTACAATGAGCAGTTCTTC.

This clonotype was counted many times. The genes are TRBV5-1 and TRBJ2-3; 12 nucleotides line up with TRBD2. Germline assignment: CDR1 SGHRS and CDR2 YFSETQ. V lost 0 bases, J lost 7 bases, and 9 bases stayed unmatched. This CDR3 is built from 17 residues. The CDR3 loop is CASSLETSGGPGHTQYF. The DNA of the CDR3 is TGCGCCAGCAGCTTGGAGACTAGCGGGGGCCCGGGGCATACGCAGTATTTT.

By share, this clonotype counts as medium-sized. This chain joins TRBV28 and TRBJ1-5, with D hard to call. Trimming left V 1 base short and J 4 bases short, with 5 bases between. CDR3 length: 13 residues. The V gene's germline CDR1 is MDHEN and CDR2 SYDVKM. CDR3 in DNA: TGTGCCAGCAGTTTATTATGGAATCAGCCCCAGCATTTT. Its protein product is CASSLLWNQPQHF.

This clonotype was seen at least ten times. This chain joins TRBV7-9 and TRBJ2-7; unclear D gene. The CDR3 runs 14 residues. V dropped 3 bases and J dropped 2 bases, with 11 bases sitting between them. CDR1 SEHNR and CDR2 FQNEAQ come from the germline V gene (reference sequence). The CDR3 coding sequence is TGTGCCAGCAGCTTCGGTGGGCAGACCTACGAGCAGTACGTC. Its translation is CASSFGGQTYEQYV.

This clonotype is classed as medium-sized. The rearrangement links TRBV5-1 to TRBJ2-5; 9 bases align to TRBD1. The CDR3 totals 16 residues. CDR1 and CDR2 (germline): SGHRS, YFSETQ. With 0 bases clipped from V and 4 bases from J, the junction kept 7 bases outside the gene matches. CDR3 nucleotide sequence: TGCGCCAGCAGCTTGGGGGGAACAGGGGGCGGAGAGACCCAGTACTTC. It translates to CASSLGGTGGGETQYF.

Many counts were recorded for this clonotype. The gene calls are TRBV4-3 and TRBJ2-1; TRBD2 agrees at 10 bases. The germline V gene encodes CDR1 LGHNA and CDR2 YSLEER. The CDR3 length is 15 residues. Trimming removed 3 bases from V and 6 bases from J; junction bases left unmatched: 5. As DNA, the CDR3 is TGCGCCAGCAGCCAGCCCAGCGGGGGGGTCAATGAGCAGTTCTTC. Its protein is CASSQPSGGVNEQFF.

J is TRBJ2-1 and V is TRBV20-1; no clear D gene. V was shortened by 1 base and J by 12 bases, with 22 bases between the two germline ends. Germline lookup yields CDR1 DFQATT and CDR2 SNEGSKA (reference sequence). The CDR3 spans 15 residues. The CDR3 coding sequence is TGCAGTGCTAGAGGAACCGGGTCAAAGATCCTTGTGCAGTTCTTC. Amino acids: CSARGTGSKILVQFF.

In this sample, this clonotype turned up a few times. The J gene is TRBJ1-2, the V gene TRBV7-2; D is uncertain. CDR1 SGHTA and CDR2 FQGNSA come from the germline V gene. The CDR3 length is 13 residues. Trimming removed 3 bases at V and 4 bases at J, with 9 bases between. CDR3 DNA sequence: TGTGCCAGCAGCTTTACTTTTCTCTATGGCTACACCTTC. Its translation: CASSFTFLYGYTF.

This clonotype has a count of ten or more. This rearrangement joins TRBV20-1 to TRBJ1-1, with a tentative D call TRBD1 (6 bases). The germline V gene encodes CDR1 DFQATT and CDR2 SNEGSKA (reference sequence). The CDR3 covers 14 residues. The V end was cut by 6 bases, the J end by 0 bases, with 14 bases between. DNA for the CDR3: TGCAGTGCAAGGACAGTCACTATGAACACTGAAGCTTTCTTT. Translating it yields CSARTVTMNTEAFF.

This clonotype was detected many times. The chain uses TRBV7-2 and TRBJ2-4; 7 bases are shared with TRBD2. Germline V gene sequence: CDR1 SGHTA, CDR2 FQGNSA. CDR3 size: 15 residues. V lost 5 bases and J lost 5; bases outside the gene matches: 9. The CDR3 DNA sequence: TGTGCCAGCAGCCTCGCTAGCGGAACGCAAAACATTCAGTACTTC. The encoded protein is CASSLASGTQNIQYF.